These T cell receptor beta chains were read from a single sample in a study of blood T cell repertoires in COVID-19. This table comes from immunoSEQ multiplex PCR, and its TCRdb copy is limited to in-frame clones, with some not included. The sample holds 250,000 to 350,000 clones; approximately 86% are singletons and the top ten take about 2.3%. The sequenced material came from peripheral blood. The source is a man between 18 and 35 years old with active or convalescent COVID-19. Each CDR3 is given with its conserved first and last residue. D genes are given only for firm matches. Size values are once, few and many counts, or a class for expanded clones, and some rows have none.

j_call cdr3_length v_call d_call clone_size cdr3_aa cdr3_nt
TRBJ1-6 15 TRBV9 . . CASSAGSSYNSPLHF TGTGCCAGCTCGGCGGGGAGCTCCTATAATTCACCCCTCCACTTT
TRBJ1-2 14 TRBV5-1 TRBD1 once CASSWGQGAFGYTF TGCGCCAGCAGCTGGGGACAGGGGGCTTTTGGCTACACCTTC
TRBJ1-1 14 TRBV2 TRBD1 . CASNHRDSLTEAFF TGTGCCAGCAACCACCGGGACAGCCTAACTGAAGCTTTCTTT
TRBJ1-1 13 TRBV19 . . CASRTGMNTEAFF TGTGCCAGTAGAACAGGTATGAACACTGAAGCTTTCTTT
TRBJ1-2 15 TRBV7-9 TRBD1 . CASTTGGPRGRNYTF TGTGCCAGCACCACAGGGGGGCCAAGGGGGCGAAACTACACCTTC
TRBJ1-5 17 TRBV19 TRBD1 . CASSTGTAKYSNQPQHF TGTGCCAGTAGTACAGGGACAGCAAAATATAGCAATCAGCCCCAGCATTTT
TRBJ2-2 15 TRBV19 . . CASSILVGSVRELFF TGTGCCAGTAGTATTTTGGTCGGGAGCGTCCGGGAGCTGTTTTTT
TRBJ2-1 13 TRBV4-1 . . CASSQVQWNEQFF TGCGCCAGCAGCCAAGTTCAGTGGAATGAGCAGTTCTTC
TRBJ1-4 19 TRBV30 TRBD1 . CAWSVPSPRTGNKNEKLFF TGTGCCTGGAGTGTACCCTCCCCGCGGACAGGGAATAAAAATGAAAAACTGTTTTTT
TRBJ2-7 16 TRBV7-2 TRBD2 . CASSLGGAGAIFEQYF TGTGCCAGCAGCTTAGGGGGAGCGGGAGCGATATTCGAGCAGTACTTC
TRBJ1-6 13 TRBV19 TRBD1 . CASRGQGATPLHF TGTGCCAGTAGGGGACAGGGGGCGACACCCCTCCACTTT
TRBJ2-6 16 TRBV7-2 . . CASSPNGNSGANVLTF TGTGCCAGCAGCCCCAACGGGAATTCTGGGGCCAACGTCCTGACTTTC
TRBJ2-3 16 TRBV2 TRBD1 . CAMDRVDRRFTDTQYF TGTGCCATGGACAGGGTCGACAGGAGGTTCACAGATACGCAGTATTTT
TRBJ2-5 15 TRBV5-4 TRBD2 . CASSLGLAGSKTQYF TGTGCCAGCAGCCTGGGACTAGCGGGATCAAAGACCCAGTACTTC
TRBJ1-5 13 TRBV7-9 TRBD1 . CASSRQGNQPQHF TGTGCCAGCAGTAGACAGGGTAATCAGCCCCAGCATTTT
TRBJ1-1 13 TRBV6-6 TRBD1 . CASSTQGRTEAFF TGTGCCAGCAGTACACAGGGGAGGACTGAAGCTTTCTTT
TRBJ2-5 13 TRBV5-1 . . CASSPPGLETQYF TGCGCCAGCAGCCCGCCGGGACTCGAGACCCAGTACTTC
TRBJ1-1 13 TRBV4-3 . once CASSLRAGDEAFF TGCGCCAGCAGCCTGAGGGCGGGGGATGAAGCTTTCTTT
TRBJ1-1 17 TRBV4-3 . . CASSQDGTLTVGTEAFF TGCGCCAGCAGCCAAGACGGGACACTAACTGTAGGCACTGAAGCTTTCTTT
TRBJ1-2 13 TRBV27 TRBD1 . CASSFRGQDGYTF TGTGCCAGCAGTTTTAGGGGACAGGATGGCTACACCTTC
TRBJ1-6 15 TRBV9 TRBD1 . CASSVETGDVSPLHF TGTGCCAGCAGCGTAGAAACAGGGGATGTTTCACCCCTCCACTTT
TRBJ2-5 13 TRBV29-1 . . CSVFRVRAETQYF TGCAGCGTTTTCAGGGTTCGGGCGGAGACCCAGTACTTC
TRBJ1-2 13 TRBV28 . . CASSLDRSSGYTF TGTGCCAGCAGTTTAGACAGATCCTCTGGCTACACCTTC
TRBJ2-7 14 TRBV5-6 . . CASSPGTRGNEQYF TGTGCCAGCAGCCCCGGGACTCGGGGGAACGAGCAGTACTTC
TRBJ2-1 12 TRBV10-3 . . CAISIVGAEQFF TGTGCCATCAGCATCGTGGGGGCGGAGCAGTTCTTC
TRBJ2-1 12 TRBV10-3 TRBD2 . CAITGGRNEQFF TGTGCCATCACGGGAGGGAGGAATGAGCAGTTCTTC
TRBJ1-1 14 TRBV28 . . CASSSQGPVTEAFF TGTGCCAGCAGTTCCCAGGGGCCCGTCACTGAAGCTTTCTTT
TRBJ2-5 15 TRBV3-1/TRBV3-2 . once CASSPTAEYVETQYF TGTGCCAGCAGCCCGACGGCGGAGTACGTCGAGACCCAGTACTTC
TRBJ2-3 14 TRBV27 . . CASRLTGHTDTQYF TGTGCCAGCAGGTTGACTGGACATACAGATACGCAGTATTTT
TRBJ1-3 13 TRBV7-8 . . CASSLAPRNTIYF TGTGCCAGCAGCTTAGCCCCAAGAAACACCATATATTTT
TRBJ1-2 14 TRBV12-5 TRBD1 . CASGPGQGSYGYTF TGTGCTAGTGGCCCGGGACAGGGTTCCTATGGCTACACCTTC
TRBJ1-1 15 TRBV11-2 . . CASSLVESGNTEAFF TGTGCCAGCAGCTTAGTCGAGTCCGGGAACACTGAAGCTTTCTTT
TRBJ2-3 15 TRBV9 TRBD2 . CASSVGGRAPDTQYF TGTGCCAGCAGCGTAGGCGGGAGGGCCCCAGATACGCAGTATTTT
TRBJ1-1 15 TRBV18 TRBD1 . CASSPPTGGNTEAFF TGTGCCAGCTCACCACCGACAGGGGGGAACACTGAAGCTTTCTTT
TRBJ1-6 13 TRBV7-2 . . CASSLISDSPLHF TGTGCCAGCAGCTTAATCTCGGATTCACCCCTCCACTTT
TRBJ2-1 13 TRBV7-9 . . CASSLAVANEQFF TGTGCCAGCAGCTTAGCGGTGGCAAATGAGCAGTTCTTC
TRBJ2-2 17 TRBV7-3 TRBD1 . CASSPKGTGGVIGELFF TGTGCCAGCAGCCCAAAAGGGACAGGGGGCGTTATCGGGGAGCTGTTTTTT
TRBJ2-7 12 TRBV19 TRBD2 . CASGGGGYEQYF TGTGCCAGCGGCGGCGGGGGCTACGAGCAGTACTTC
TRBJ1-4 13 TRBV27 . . CASGGGGREKLFF TGTGCCAGCGGGGGGGGTGGCAGGGAAAAACTGTTTTTT
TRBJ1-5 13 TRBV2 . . CASTLGGDQPQHF TGTGCCAGCACTCTGGGAGGGGATCAGCCCCAGCATTTT
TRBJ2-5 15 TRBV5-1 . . CASSLVDSVQETQYF TGCGCCAGCAGCTTGGTAGACAGTGTCCAAGAGACCCAGTACTTC
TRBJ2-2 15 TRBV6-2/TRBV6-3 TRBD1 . CASSRTGRVTGELFF TGTGCCAGCAGTCGGACAGGGCGGGTCACCGGGGAGCTGTTTTTT
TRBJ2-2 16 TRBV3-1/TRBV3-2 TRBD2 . CASSLTGTSASGELFF TGTGCCAGCAGCCTAACCGGGACTAGCGCCTCTGGGGAGCTGTTTTTT
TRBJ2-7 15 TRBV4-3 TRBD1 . CASSQGVTGDFEQYF TGCGCCAGCAGCCAAGGAGTGACAGGGGATTTCGAGCAGTACTTC
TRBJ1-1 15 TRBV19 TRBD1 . CASSRRQGLNTEAFF TGTGCCAGTAGTAGAAGACAGGGACTGAACACTGAAGCTTTCTTT
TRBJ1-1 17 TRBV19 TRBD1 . CASRPPSGQGLNTEAFF TGTGCCAGTAGACCTCCCTCCGGACAGGGACTGAACACTGAAGCTTTCTTT
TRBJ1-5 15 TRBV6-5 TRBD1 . CASSPQEGANQPQHF TGTGCCAGCAGTCCCCAGGAGGGGGCCAATCAGCCCCAGCATTTT
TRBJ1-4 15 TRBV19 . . CASRGRQSTNEKLFF TGTGCCAGTAGGGGCAGACAGTCAACTAATGAAAAACTGTTTTTT
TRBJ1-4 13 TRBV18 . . CASSRSSGEKLFF TGTGCCAGCTCACGCAGTTCGGGAGAAAAACTGTTTTTT
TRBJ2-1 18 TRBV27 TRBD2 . CASSLLRTSGGAANEQFF TGTGCCAGCAGTTTACTCCGGACTAGCGGGGGGGCGGCCAATGAGCAGTTCTTC
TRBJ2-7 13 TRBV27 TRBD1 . CASRRTGPGEQYF TGTGCCAGCAGGCGGACAGGGCCCGGCGAGCAGTACTTC
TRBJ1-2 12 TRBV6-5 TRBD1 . CASRSPGGGYTF TGTGCCAGCAGGTCCCCAGGGGGCGGCTACACCTTC
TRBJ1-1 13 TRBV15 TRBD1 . CATSSRTGEEAFF TGTGCCACCAGCAGCCGGACAGGGGAGGAAGCTTTCTTT
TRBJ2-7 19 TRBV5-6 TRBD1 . CASTPRVRDRSLPVYEQYF TGTGCCAGCACCCCAAGGGTCCGGGACAGGTCCTTACCCGTTTACGAGCAGTACTTC
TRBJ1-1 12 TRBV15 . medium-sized CATSSVNTEAFF TGTGCCACCAGCAGCGTAAACACTGAAGCTTTCTTT
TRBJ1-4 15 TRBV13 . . CASSLGSGQHEKLFF TGTGCCAGCAGCTTGGGGTCGGGACAACATGAAAAACTGTTTTTT
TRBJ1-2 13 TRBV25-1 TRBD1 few CASSEYRTGGYTF TGTGCCAGCAGTGAATACCGGACAGGGGGCTACACCTTC
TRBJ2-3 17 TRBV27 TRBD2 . CASTVLTSGANTDTQYF TGTGCCAGCACCGTCCTTACGAGCGGGGCAAACACAGATACGCAGTATTTT
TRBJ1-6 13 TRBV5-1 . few CASSAESFSPLHF TGCGCCAGCAGCGCAGAATCCTTTTCACCCCTCCACTTT